The clone carrying this TCR beta chain was found once. Clones were read by immunoSEQ multiplex PCR, and TCRdb kept only the in-frame ones, dropping some. The table has 200,000 to 250,000 clones, around 81% seen once. Recruitment covered fewer than 25 US areas and drew participants whose ages spanned roughly 18 to 90 years. Self-reported history from a screening survey and questionnaire set each donor's cohort. These data come from a study of blood T cell repertoires in COVID-19. Study background: Sites in the United States, Italy and Spain provided acute and convalescent COVID-19 samples. In each case, the material was cDNA or gDNA derived from T cells, B-cell-depleted T cells, or PBMCs.

V shed 0 bases and J shed 6 bases, with 5 bases lying between them. Germline loops: CDR1 SGHRS, CDR2 YFSETQ. The CDR3 has 12 residues. The chain links TRBV5-1 to TRBJ2-3, with no clear D. Sequencing was performed on PBMCs or T cells enriched from blood (not recorded which). This clonotype was obtained from a woman aged 45-65 years with acute COVID-19. This chain's CDR3 is CASSLAGDTQYF. CDR3 sequence (DNA): TGCGCCAGCAGCTTGGCCGGGGATACGCAGTATTTT. Drawing the rest from reference TRBV5-1 and TRBJ2-3, the complete variable domain is KAGVTQTPRYLIKTRGQQVTLSCSPISGHRSVSWYQQTPGQGLQFLFEYFSETQRNKGNFPGRFSGRQFSNSRSEMNVSTLELGDSALYLCASSLAGDTQYFGPGTRLTVL.